This T cell receptor beta chain is drawn from a study of Graves' ophthalmopathy and Graves' hyperthyroidism. General study points: Blood repertoires reportedly contained most expanded thyroid clonotypes above 0.001 frequency.

This clonotype was detected many times. What it binds is not known. From RNA, the CDR3 regions of TCR beta chains were amplified and sequenced. The first round was an RT-PCR with HTBI primers, and the second round was a multiplex PCR. TCRdb reprocessed the multiplex PCR reads with MiXCR, giving one entry per CDR3 protein. Found here are 400,000 or so distinct CDR3 sequences, 15% of them singletons; the top ten hold 5.5% to 7%. The CDR3 has 14 residues. Germline V gives CDR1 MNHEY, CDR2 SVGAGI. Trimming removed 6 bases from V and 4 bases from J, with 13 bases in between. Hyperthyroidism patients, all newly diagnosed, had under 2 months' duration and ages of 18 to 65. Establishment of the diagnosis relied upon clinical symptoms, serum thyroxine, TRAb, thyroid ultrasound and orbital computed tomography.

The TCR sequence derives from a woman under 30 with stable Graves' hyperthyroidism. V gene TRBV6-5 combines with J gene TRBJ1-5, with TRBD1 as a possible D gene (6 bases). Sequences were obtained from peripheral blood. The CDR3 is CASRLGQTNQPQHF. CDR3 nucleotide sequence: TGTGCCAGCAGACTTGGACAGACTAATCAGCCCCAGCATTTT.